Presented here are 5 T cell receptor beta chains from one specimen sequenced in a study of HIV-infected patients and healthy controls. Follow-up blood was drawn about 14 weeks, roughly three months, after antiretroviral therapy began. All unsorted peripheral T cells were captured because whole blood was used without fractionation. Around 450 ng RNA was reverse transcribed with alpha and beta constant-region primers. Using multiplexing indices, alpha and beta chain libraries were generated apart by chain-specific third strand synthesis. TCRdb passed the 5' RACE reads through MiXCR, listing each CDR3 protein once. The sample has approximately 10,000 distinct CDR3 sequences; 5.5% to 7% are singletons. The material was blood, obtained during antiretroviral therapy. These receptors were obtained from an adult with HIV infection. The donor label of this sample is uncertain.

This clonotype was counted at least ten times. The CDR3 DNA sequence: TGCAGCACTGTAGGGACTTACACTGAAGCTTTCTTT. This encodes CSTVGTYTEAFF. The chain joins TRBV29-1 to TRBJ1-1, with a possible D match to TRBD1 (5 bases). The germline V and J ends were trimmed by 8 bases and 3 bases, with 13 bases remaining between them. Germline V gives CDR1 SQVTM, CDR2 ANQGSEA. The CDR3 spans 12 residues.

Many counts were recorded for this clonotype. This chain joins TRBV2 and TRBJ1-1; D not resolved. The CDR3 extends over 12 amino acids. Germline loops: CDR1 SNHLY, CDR2 FYNNEI. V lost 3 bases, J lost 3 bases, and 5 bases lay in between. The CDR3 DNA reads TGTGCCAGCAGTGACCCAGACACTGAAGCTTTCTTT. Its translation is CASSDPDTEAFF.

This clonotype was seen ten or more times. The chain combines TRBV9 with TRBJ1-5; the D is unclear. Trimming took off 3 bases at V and 4 bases at J, with 8 bases between the two ends. The CDR3 runs to 13 residues. Germline V CDR1 and CDR2: SGDLS, YYNGEE. The CDR3 DNA sequence: TGTGCCAGCAGCGCCAGTCCAAATCAGCCCCAGCATTTT. Its translation: CASSASPNQPQHF. Together with reference TRBV9 and TRBJ1-5, the CDR3 gives the full variable domain: DSGVTQTPKHLITATGQRVTLRCSPRSGDLSVYWYQQSLDQGLQFLIQYYNGEERAKGNILERFSAQQFPDLHSELNLSSLELGDSALYFCASSASPNQPQHFGDGTRLSIL.

This clonotype has ten or more counts. The V call is TRBV10-2, the J call TRBJ1-5; the match to TRBD1 covers 9 bases. CDR1 and CDR2 from the germline V gene are WSHSY and SAAADI. CDR3 length equals 12 residues. The CDR3 sequence: CATGTGNQPQHF. In DNA, the CDR3 is TGCGCTACCGGGACAGGGAACCAGCCCCAGCATTTT.

This clonotype was observed at least ten times. The chain recombines TRBV30 with TRBJ1-6; TRBD1 aligns across 7 bases. Trimming cost V 3 bases and J 7 bases; bases outside gene matches: 12. Germline-derived CDR1 and CDR2 are GTSNPN and SVGIG (reference sequence). This CDR3 has 16 residues. CDR3 DNA: TGTGCCTGGAGAAAACCCCCGGACAGGTCCAATTCACCCCTCCACTTT. This sequence encodes CAWRKPPDRSNSPLHF.